The TCR beta chain described here comes from a study of metastatic and nonmetastatic thyroid tumors. Study-wide background: Where malignant and benign thyroid patients were concerned, repertoires were compared across blood and tumor or nodule tissue. Study-wide results and caveats: Compared with benign nodules, malignant thyroid tumors were reported to have significantly higher TCR beta diversity in both blood and tumor.

Under the authors' procedure: Building a distant-metastasis classifier for papillary thyroid cancer drew on CDR3 differences across clinicopathological groups. Using MiXCR, TCRdb re-called clones from the PCR reads. TCRdb, rather than the study authors, made the V and J calls. The top ten clones hold about 7.3% of a sample with around 19,000 clones, 10% to 12% of them seen once. No treatment had been given to any patient before thyroid surgery. This clone was counted at least ten times. Its antigen is undetermined. With 3 bases removed from V and 4 bases from J, the gap between germline ends came to 14 bases. The germline V gene has CDR1 DFQATT and CDR2 SNEGSKA (reference sequence). This CDR3 comprises 14 residues.

Sequencing was done on a sample of blood. The V call is TRBV20-1, the J call TRBJ2-3, with D possibly TRBD1 on 5 matching bases. This TCR was recovered from a female donor with papillary thyroid cancer or a benign thyroid nodule (not recorded which). Some clones in this sample may be carry-over from other donors' samples. The CDR3 reads CSARRPQAPDTQYF. The CDR3 nucleotides read TGCAGTGCTAGGAGACCACAGGCCCCAGATACGCAGTATTTT.